The sequence of this TCR beta chain was determined in a study of cytomegalovirus exposure and HLA in healthy donors. Study overall: Earlier work reported 110 million or so unique TCR beta sequences from 150 million to 200 million T cells.

It was with 60 Vbeta and 13 Jbeta primers that the PCR ran. Here immunoSEQ multiplex PCR was the method, and the copy in TCRdb shows in-frame clones only, minus some. The data hold about 150,000 clones, with around 75% observed a single time. This clone was detected only a few times. Antigen specificity is unknown. Points from the study as a whole: Beyond CMV serostatus, there was no information to go on about immune exposure.

V was shortened by 3 bases and J by 7 bases, with 16 bases between the two germline ends. Germline V gene lookup returns CDR1 LNHDA and CDR2 SQIVND (reference sequence). The CDR3 contains 15 residues. The chain couples TRBV19 to TRBJ1-5; possibly TRBD1 for D (6 bases). This receptor was obtained from a man aged 25-45 years in good health and CMV-seronegative. Material for sequencing was PBMCs. The CDR3 DNA follows: TGTGCCAGTAGTATGTGGAGGACAGATAACCAGCCCCAGCATTTT. This encodes CASSMWRTDNQPQHF. The full variable domain, in which reference TRBV19 and TRBJ1-5 provide the parts outside the CDR3, is DGGITQSPKYLFRKEGQNVTLSCEQNLNHDAMYWYRQDPGQGLRLIYYSQIVNDFQKGDIAEGYSVSREKKESFPLTVTSAQKNPTAFYLCASSMWRTDNQPQHFGDGTRLSIL.